The sample holds many counts of the clone carrying this T cell receptor (beta chain). Antigen unknown. The CDR3 extends over 13 amino acids. CDR1 and CDR2 from the germline V gene are DFQATT and SNEGSKA (reference sequence). V gave up 3 bases and J gave up 0 bases, with 8 bases separating them. This entry is derived from a study of T cells after yellow fever vaccination. Study context: Some fractions had low cell numbers, and these were prepared with SMART-Seq v4 Ultra Low Input.

5'RACE template switching produced TCR cDNA carrying a universal primer site and UMIs. Using its own MiXCR run on the 5' RACE reads, TCRdb lists one record per CDR3 protein. The repertoire includes about 310,000 distinct CDR3 sequences, around 3.6% of them detected once, and 23% sits in the top ten. General study points: Across the CD4 and CD8 compartments, a small share of clonotypes was present in both.

The chain combines TRBV20-1 with TRBJ1-1; D might be TRBD1 (5 bases). This TCR came from a young man who received the YFV17D yellow fever vaccine. Sequenced here: PBMCs, sampled on the day of the yellow fever booster vaccination. CDR3 nucleotide sequence: TGCAGTGCTAGGGGACCGCTGAACACTGAAGCTTTCTTT. Protein: CSARGPLNTEAFF.